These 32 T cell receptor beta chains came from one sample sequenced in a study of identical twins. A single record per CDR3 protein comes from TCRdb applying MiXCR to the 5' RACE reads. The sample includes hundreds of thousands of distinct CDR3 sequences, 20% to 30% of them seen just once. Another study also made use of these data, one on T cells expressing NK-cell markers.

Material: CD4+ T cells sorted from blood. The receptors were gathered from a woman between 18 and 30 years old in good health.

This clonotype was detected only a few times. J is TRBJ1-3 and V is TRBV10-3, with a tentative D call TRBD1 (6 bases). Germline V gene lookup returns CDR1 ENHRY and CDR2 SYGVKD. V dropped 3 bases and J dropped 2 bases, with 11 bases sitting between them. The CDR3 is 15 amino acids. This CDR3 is CAISETGAPGNTIYF. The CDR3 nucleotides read TGTGCCATCAGTGAAACGGGGGCACCTGGAAACACCATATATTTT.

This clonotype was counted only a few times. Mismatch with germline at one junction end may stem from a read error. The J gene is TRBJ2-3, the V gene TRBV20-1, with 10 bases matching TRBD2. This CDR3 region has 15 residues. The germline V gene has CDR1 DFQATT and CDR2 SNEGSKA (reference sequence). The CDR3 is CSAGDLAGGTDTQYF. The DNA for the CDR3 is TGCAGTGCTGGAGATCTAGCGGGGGGCACAGATACGCAGTATTTT.

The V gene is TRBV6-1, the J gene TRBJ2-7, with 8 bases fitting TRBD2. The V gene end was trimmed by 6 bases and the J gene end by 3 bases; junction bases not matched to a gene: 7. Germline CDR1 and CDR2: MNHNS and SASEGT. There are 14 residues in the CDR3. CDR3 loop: CASSPRREGYEQYF. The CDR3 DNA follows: TGTGCCAGCAGCCCCCGACGGGAGGGCTACGAGCAGTACTTC.

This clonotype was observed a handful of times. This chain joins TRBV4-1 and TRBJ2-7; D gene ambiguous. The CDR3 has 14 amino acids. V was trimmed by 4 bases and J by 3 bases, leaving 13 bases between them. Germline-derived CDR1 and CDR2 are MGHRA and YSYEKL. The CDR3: CASSRDGMVYEQYF. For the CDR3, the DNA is TGCGCCAGCAGCCGAGACGGTATGGTCTACGAGCAGTACTTC.

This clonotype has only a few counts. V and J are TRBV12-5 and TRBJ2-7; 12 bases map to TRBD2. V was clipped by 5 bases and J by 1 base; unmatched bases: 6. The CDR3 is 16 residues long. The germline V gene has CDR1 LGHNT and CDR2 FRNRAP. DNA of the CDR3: TGTGCTAGTGGTGGGACTAGCGGGCGACCTTCCTACGAGCAGTACTTC. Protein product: CASGGTSGRPSYEQYF.

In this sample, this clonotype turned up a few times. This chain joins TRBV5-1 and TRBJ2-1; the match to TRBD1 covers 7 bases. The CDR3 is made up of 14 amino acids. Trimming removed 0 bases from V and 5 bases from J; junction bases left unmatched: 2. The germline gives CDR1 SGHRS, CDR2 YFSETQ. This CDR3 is CASSLGDRNNEQFF. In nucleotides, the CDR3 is TGCGCCAGCAGCTTGGGGGACAGAAACAATGAGCAGTTCTTC. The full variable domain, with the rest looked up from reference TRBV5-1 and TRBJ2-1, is KAGVTQTPRYLIKTRGQQVTLSCSPISGHRSVSWYQQTPGQGLQFLFEYFSETQRNKGNFPGRFSGRQFSNSRSEMNVSTLELGDSALYLCASSLGDRNNEQFFGPGTRLTVL.

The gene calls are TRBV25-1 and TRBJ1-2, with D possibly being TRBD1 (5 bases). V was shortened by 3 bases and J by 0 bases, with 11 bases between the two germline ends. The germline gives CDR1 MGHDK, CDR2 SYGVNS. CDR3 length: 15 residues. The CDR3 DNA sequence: TGTGCCAGCAGTGAGGCAGGGATCCCTAACTATGGCTACACCTTC. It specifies CASSEAGIPNYGYTF.

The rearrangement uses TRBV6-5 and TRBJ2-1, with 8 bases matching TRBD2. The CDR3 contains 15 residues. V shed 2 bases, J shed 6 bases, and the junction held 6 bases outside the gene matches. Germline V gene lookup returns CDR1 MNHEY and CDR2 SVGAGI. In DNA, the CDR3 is TGTGCCAGCAGTTACCCGGGACTAGGGTCCAATGAGCAGTTCTTC. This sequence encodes CASSYPGLGSNEQFF.

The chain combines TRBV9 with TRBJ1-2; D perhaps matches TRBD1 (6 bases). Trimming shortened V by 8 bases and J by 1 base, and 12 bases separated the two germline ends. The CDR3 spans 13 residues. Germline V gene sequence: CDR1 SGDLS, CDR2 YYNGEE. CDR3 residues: CASSKGDNYGYTF. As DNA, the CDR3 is TGTGCCAGTTCAAAGGGGGATAACTATGGCTACACCTTC.

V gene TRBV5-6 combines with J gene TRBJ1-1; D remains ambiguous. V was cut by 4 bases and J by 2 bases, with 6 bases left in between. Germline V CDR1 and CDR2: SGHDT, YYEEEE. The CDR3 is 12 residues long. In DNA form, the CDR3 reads TGTGCCAGCAGCCTGTATAACACTGAAGCTTTCTTT. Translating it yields CASSLYNTEAFF.

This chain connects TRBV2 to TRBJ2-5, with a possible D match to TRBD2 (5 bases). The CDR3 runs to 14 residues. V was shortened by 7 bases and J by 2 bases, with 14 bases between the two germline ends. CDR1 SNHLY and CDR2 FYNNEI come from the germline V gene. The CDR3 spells CASTQTTRQETQYF. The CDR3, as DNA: TGTGCCAGCACCCAGACTACCCGGCAAGAGACCCAGTACTTC.

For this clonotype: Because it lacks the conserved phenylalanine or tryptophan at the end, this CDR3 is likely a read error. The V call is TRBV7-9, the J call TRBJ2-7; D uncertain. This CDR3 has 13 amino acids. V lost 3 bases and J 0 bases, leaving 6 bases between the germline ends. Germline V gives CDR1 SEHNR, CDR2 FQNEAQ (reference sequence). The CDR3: CASSFQTSYEQYS. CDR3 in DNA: TGTGCCAGCAGCTTCCAAACCTCCTACGAGCAGTACTCC.

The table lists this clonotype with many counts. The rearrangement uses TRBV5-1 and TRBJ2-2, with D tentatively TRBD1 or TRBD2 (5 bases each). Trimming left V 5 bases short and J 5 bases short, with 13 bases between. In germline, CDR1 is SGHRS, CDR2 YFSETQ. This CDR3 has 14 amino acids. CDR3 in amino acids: CASREGYGTGELFF. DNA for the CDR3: TGCGCCAGCAGAGAGGGGTACGGGACCGGGGAGCTGTTTTTT.

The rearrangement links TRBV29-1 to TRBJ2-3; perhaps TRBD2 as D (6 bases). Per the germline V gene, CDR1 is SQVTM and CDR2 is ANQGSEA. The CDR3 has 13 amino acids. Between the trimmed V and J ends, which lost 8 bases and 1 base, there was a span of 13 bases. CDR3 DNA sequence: TGCAGCTCAGTCCCGGGAGGCACAGATACGCAGTATTTT. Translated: CSSVPGGTDTQYF.

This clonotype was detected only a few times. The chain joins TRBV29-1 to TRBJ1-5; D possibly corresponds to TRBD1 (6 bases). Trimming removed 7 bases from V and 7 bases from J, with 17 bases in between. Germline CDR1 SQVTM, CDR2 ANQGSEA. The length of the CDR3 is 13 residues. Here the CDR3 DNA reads TGCAGCGCCGCTACAGGGCCGGGCCAGCCCCAGCATTTT. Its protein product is CSAATGPGQPQHF.

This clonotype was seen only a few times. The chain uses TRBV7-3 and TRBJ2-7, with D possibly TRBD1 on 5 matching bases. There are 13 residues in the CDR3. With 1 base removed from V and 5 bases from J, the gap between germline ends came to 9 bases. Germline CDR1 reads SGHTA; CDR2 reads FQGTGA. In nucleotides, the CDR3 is TGTGCCAGCAGCTTAAACAGGTTCAACGAGCAGTACTTC. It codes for CASSLNRFNEQYF.

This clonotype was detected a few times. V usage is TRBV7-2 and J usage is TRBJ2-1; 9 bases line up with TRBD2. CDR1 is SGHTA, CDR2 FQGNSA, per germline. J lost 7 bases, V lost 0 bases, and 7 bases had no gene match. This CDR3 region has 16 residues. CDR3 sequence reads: CASSLANAGGLNEQFF. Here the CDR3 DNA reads TGTGCCAGCAGCTTAGCGAATGCGGGGGGGCTAAATGAGCAGTTCTTC.

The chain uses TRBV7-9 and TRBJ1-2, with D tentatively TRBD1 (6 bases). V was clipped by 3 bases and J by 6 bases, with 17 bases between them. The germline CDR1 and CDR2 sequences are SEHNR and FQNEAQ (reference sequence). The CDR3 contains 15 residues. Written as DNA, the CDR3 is TGTGCCAGCAGCTTCCTGGACAGTGTGGTGGATGGCTACACCTTC. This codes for CASSFLDSVVDGYTF.

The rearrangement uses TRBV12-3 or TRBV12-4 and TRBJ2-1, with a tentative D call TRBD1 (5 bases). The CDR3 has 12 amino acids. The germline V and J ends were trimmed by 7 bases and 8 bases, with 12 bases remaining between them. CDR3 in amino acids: CASIHLGDEQFF. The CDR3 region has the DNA TGTGCCAGCATTCACCTAGGGGATGAGCAGTTCTTC.

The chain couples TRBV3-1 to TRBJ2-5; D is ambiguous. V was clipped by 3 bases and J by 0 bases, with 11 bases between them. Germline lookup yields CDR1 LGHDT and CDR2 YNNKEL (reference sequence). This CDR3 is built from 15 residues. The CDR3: CASSHRGMYQETQYF. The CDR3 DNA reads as TGTGCCAGCAGCCATCGCGGCATGTACCAAGAGACCCAGTACTTC.

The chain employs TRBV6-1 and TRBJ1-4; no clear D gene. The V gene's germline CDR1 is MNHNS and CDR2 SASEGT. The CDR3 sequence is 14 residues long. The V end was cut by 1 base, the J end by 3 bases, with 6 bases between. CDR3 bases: TGTGCCAGCAGTGAAGGGAGAGCTAATGAAAAACTGTTTTTT. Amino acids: CASSEGRANEKLFF.

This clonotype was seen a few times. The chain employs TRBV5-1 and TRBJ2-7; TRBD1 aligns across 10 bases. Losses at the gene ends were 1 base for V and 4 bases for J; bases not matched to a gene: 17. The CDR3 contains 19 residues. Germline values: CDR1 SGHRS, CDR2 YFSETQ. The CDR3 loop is CASSLSETGGRRKIYEQYF. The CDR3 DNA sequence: TGCGCCAGCAGCTTGTCGGAGACAGGGGGCCGGCGGAAGATATACGAGCAGTACTTC.

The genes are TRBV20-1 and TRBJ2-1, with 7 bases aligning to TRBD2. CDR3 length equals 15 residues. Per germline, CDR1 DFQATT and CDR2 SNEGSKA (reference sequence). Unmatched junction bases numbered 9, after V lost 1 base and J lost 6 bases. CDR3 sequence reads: CSARAREGPGNEQFF. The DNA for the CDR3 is TGCAGTGCTAGAGCCAGGGAGGGGCCTGGCAATGAGCAGTTCTTC.

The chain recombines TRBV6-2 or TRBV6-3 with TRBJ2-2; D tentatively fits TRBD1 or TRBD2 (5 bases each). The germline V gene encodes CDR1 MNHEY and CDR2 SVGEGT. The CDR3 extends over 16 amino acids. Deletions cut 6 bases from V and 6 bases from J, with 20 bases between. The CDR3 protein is CASRTPGTPRAGELFF. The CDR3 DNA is TGTGCCAGCAGGACTCCCGGGACCCCCAGGGCCGGGGAGCTGTTTTTT.

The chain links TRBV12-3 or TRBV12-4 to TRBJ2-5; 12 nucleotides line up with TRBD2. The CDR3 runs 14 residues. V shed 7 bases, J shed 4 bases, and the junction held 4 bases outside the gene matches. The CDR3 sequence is CASTLGLAGETQYF. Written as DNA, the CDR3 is TGTGCCAGCACCCTGGGACTAGCGGGAGAGACCCAGTACTTC.

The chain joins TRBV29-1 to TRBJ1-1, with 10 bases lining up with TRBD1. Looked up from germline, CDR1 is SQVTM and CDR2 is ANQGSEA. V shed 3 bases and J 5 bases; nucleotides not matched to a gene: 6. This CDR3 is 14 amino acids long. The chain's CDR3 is CSVDPGQGFTEAFF. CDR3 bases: TGCAGCGTTGACCCGGGACAGGGGTTTACTGAAGCTTTCTTT.

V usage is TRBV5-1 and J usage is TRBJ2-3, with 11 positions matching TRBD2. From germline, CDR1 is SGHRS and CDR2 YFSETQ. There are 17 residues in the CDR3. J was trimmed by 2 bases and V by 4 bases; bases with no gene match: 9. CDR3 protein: CASSRTSGGHSTDTQYF. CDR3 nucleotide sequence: TGCGCCAGCAGCCGTACTAGCGGGGGCCACTCCACAGATACGCAGTATTTT.

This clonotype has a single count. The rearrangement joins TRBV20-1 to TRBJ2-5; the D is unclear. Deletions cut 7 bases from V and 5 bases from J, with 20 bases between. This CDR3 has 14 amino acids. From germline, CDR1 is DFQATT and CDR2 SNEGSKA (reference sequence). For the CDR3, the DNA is TGCAGTGGTAGTGGGCCAACGGTCCGGGAGACCCAGTACTTC. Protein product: CSGSGPTVRETQYF.

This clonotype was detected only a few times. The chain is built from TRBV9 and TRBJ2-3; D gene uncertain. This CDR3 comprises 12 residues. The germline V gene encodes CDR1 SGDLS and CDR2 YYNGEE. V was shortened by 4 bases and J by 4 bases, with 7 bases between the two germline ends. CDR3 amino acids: CASSSDSDTQYF. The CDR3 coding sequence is TGTGCCAGCAGCTCAGACTCAGATACGCAGTATTTT.

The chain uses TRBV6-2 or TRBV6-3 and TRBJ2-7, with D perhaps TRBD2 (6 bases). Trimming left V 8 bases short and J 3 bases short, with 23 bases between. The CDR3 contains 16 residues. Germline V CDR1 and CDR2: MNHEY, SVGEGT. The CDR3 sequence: CASLGPNPGRHYEQYF. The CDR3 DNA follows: TGTGCCAGCTTAGGGCCGAATCCGGGGAGGCACTACGAGCAGTACTTC.

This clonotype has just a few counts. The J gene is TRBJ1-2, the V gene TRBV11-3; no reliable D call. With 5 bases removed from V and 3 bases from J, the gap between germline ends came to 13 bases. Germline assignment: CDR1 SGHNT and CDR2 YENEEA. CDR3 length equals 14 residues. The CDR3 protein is CASSGSPFDYGYTF. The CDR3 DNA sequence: TGTGCCAGCAGCGGTTCCCCGTTTGACTATGGCTACACCTTC.

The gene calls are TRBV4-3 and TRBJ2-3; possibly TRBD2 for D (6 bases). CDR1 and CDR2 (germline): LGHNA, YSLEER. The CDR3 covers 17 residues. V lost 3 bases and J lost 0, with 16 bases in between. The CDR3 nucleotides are TGCGCCAGCAGCCAGTCCCCGACTAGGGAAAGCACAGATACGCAGTATTTT. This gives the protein CASSQSPTRESTDTQYF.